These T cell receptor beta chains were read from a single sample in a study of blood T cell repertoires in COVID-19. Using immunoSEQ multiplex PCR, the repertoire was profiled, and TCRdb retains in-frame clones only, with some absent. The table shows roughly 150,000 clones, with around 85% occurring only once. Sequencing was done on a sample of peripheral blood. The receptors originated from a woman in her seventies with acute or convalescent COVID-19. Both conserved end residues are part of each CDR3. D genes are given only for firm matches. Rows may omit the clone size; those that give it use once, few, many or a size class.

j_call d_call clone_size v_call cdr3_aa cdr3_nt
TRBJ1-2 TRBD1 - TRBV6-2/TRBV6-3 CASSLTGDYGYTF TGTGCCAGCAGTTTGACAGGGGACTATGGCTACACCTTC
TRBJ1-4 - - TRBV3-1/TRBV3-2 CASSQAVTNEKLFF TGTGCCAGCAGCCAAGCTGTGACTAATGAAAAACTGTTTTTT
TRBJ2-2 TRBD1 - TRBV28 CASSLDRPNTGELFF TGTGCCAGCAGTTTGGACAGGCCGAACACCGGGGAGCTGTTTTTT
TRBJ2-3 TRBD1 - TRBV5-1 CASSLAGQRSDTQYF TGCGCCAGCAGCTTGGCGGGACAGCGTTCAGATACGCAGTATTTT
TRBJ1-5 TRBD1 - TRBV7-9 CASSLGTGQNQPQHF TGTGCCAGCAGCCTGGGGACAGGCCAAAATCAGCCCCAGCATTTT
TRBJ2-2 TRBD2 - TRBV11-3 CASSLGRVAGDTTGELFF TGTGCCAGCAGCTTAGGCCGCGTAGCGGGAGATACCACCGGGGAGCTGTTTTTT
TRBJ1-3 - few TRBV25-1 CATHSPGNTIYF TGTGCCACACATTCGCCTGGAAACACCATATATTTT
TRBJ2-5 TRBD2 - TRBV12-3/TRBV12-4 CASSWDYWETQYF TGTGCCAGCAGTTGGGACTACTGGGAGACCCAGTACTTC
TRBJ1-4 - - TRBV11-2 CASSRTAVGEKLFF TGTGCCAGCAGCAGGACAGCCGTGGGGGAAAAACTGTTTTTT
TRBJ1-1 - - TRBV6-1 CASSERGMNTEAFF TGTGCCAGCAGTGAAAGGGGGATGAACACTGAAGCTTTCTTT
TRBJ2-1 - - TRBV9 CASSVSSGNEQFF TGTGCCAGCAGCGTGAGTAGCGGCAATGAGCAGTTCTTC
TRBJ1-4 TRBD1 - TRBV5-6 CASSTRQGRHEKLFF TGTGCCAGCAGCACGAGACAGGGCCGTCATGAAAAACTGTTTTTT
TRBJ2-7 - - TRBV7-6 CASSPRTASYEQYF TGTGCCAGCAGCCCGAGGACAGCCTCCTACGAGCAGTACTTC
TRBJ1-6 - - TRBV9 CASKGAASNSPLHF TGTGCCAGCAAAGGCGCGGCGAGCAATTCACCCCTCCACTTT
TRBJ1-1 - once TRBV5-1 CASSLAGPTEAFF TGCGCCAGCAGCTTGGCAGGGCCCACTGAAGCTTTCTTT
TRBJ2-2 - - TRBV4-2 CASLDRSKNTGELFF TGTGCCAGCCTTGATCGAAGCAAGAACACCGGGGAGCTGTTTTTT
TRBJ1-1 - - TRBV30 CARSAATRRSMNTEAFF TGTGCCCGGAGCGCGGCAACAAGGAGATCAATGAACACTGAAGCTTTCTTT
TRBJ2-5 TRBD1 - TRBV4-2 CASSQDRGRQETQYF TGTGCCAGCAGCCAAGATAGGGGGCGTCAAGAGACCCAGTACTTC
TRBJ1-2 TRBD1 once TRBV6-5 CASWTQGNYGYTF TGTGCCAGCTGGACACAGGGGAACTATGGCTACACCTTC
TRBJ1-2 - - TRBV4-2 CASSHEQGVNYGYTF TGTGCCAGCAGCCATGAACAGGGTGTGAACTATGGCTACACCTTC
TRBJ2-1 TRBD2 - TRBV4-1 CASSQGTSYVEQFF TGCGCCAGCAGCCAAGGGACTAGTTACGTTGAGCAGTTCTTC
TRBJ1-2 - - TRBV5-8 CASSLTGSWGGYTF TGTGCCAGCAGCTTGACAGGTTCCTGGGGTGGCTACACCTTC
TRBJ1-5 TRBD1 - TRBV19 CASSSQGGNQPQHF TGTGCCAGTAGTAGCCAGGGGGGCAATCAGCCCCAGCATTTT
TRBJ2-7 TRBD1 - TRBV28 CASSSRTGGMYEQYF TGTGCCAGCAGTTCCCGGACAGGGGGCATGTACGAGCAGTACTTC
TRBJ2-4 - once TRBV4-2 CASSHPGLKNIQYF TGTGCCAGCAGCCACCCAGGGCTTAAAAACATTCAGTACTTC
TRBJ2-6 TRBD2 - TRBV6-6 CASSPSAGGPFGANVLTF TGTGCCAGCAGTCCCTCAGCGGGAGGGCCGTTTGGGGCCAACGTCCTGACTTTC
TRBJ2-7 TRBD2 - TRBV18 CASSPVSGSGEQYF TGTGCCAGCTCACCAGTTAGCGGGAGCGGAGAGCAGTACTTC
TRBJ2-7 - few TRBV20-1 CSPGSGHEQYF TGCTCCCCCGGGTCCGGCCACGAGCAGTACTTC